This is a list of T cell receptor beta chains from one sample in a study of human T cells and chemical hapten exposure. TCRdb re-called the RACE reads with MiXCR, one entry per CDR3 protein. In the table there are about 120,000 distinct CDR3 sequences, about 12% of which are singletons. Sequencing was performed on whole blood, taken in connection with sensitization to the hapten diphenylcyclopropenone (DPC). These receptors all come from a woman aged 45 to 65 with alopecia areata. Some clones in this sample may be carry-over from other donors' samples. Each CDR3 is given with its conserved first and last residue. The D gene is left open where the match is weak. Clone size is shown for a subset of rows, as once, few, many or a class of expanded clone.

CDR3aa: CASSMTGVQETQYF; CDR3nt: TGTGCCAGCAGCATGACAGGGGTCCAAGAGACCCAGTACTTC; j_gene: TRBJ2-5; abundance: many; d_gene: TRBD1; v_gene: TRBV7-9
CDR3aa: CASSSRGQGQGEQYF; CDR3nt: TGTGCCAGCAGCTCCAGAGGACAGGGGCAAGGCGAGCAGTACTTC; j_gene: TRBJ2-7; abundance: few; d_gene: TRBD1; v_gene: TRBV7-6
CDR3aa: CASTFTGGGSRETQYF; CDR3nt: TGTGCCAGCACCTTCACGGGGGGCGGGAGTCGAGAGACCCAGTACTTC; j_gene: TRBJ2-5; abundance: few; d_gene: NA; v_gene: TRBV12-3/TRBV12-4
CDR3aa: CASSEIAGGLTDTQYF; CDR3nt: TGTGCCAGCAGTGAAATAGCGGGAGGGCTAACAGATACGCAGTATTTT; j_gene: TRBJ2-3; abundance: many; d_gene: TRBD2; v_gene: TRBV2
CDR3aa: CASRKDGTSFAGTQYF; CDR3nt: TGCGCCAGCAGAAAGGACGGGACTAGCTTCGCTGGTACGCAGTATTTT; j_gene: TRBJ2-3; abundance: many; d_gene: TRBD2; v_gene: TRBV5-1
CDR3aa: CSARMVRGASYEQYF; CDR3nt: TGCAGTGCTAGAATGGTTAGGGGGGCCTCCTACGAGCAGTACTTC; j_gene: TRBJ2-7; abundance: few; d_gene: NA; v_gene: TRBV20-1
CDR3aa: CASRHPGQGMNEQYF; CDR3nt: TGTGCCAGCAGGCATCCGGGACAGGGGATGAACGAGCAGTACTTC; j_gene: TRBJ2-7; abundance: many; d_gene: TRBD1; v_gene: TRBV6-2/TRBV6-3
CDR3aa: CASSLVRSQPQHF; CDR3nt: TGTGCCAGCAGTTTAGTACGGAGTCAGCCCCAGCATTTT; j_gene: TRBJ1-5; abundance: few; d_gene: NA; v_gene: TRBV28
CDR3aa: CASSPTPRLAGRRTDNEQFF; CDR3nt: TGTGCCAGCTCACCGACCCCTCGCCTAGCGGGGCGACGAACAGACAATGAGCAGTTCTTC; j_gene: TRBJ2-1; abundance: few; d_gene: TRBD2; v_gene: TRBV18
CDR3aa: CASKVSGLPYGQYF; CDR3nt: TGTGCCAGCAAGGTTTCGGGGCTGCCCTATGGGCAGTATTTT; j_gene: TRBJ2-3; abundance: NA; d_gene: NA; v_gene: TRBV28
CDR3aa: CASSYDVTGNPYEQYF; CDR3nt: TGTGCCAGCAGTTACGACGTAACAGGGAATCCCTACGAGCAGTACTTC; j_gene: TRBJ2-7; abundance: few; d_gene: NA; v_gene: TRBV6-2/TRBV6-3
CDR3aa: CASTSTPDTQYF; CDR3nt: TGTGCCAGCACCTCCACTCCCGATACGCAGTATTTT; j_gene: TRBJ2-3; abundance: few; d_gene: NA; v_gene: TRBV28
CDR3aa: CASSPLYPSNSPLHF; CDR3nt: TGTGCCAGCAGCCCCCTGTACCCTTCGAATTCACCCCTCCACTTT; j_gene: TRBJ1-6; abundance: NA; d_gene: NA; v_gene: TRBV5-8
CDR3aa: CSVDLGQGIDTGELFF; CDR3nt: TGCAGCGTTGACCTCGGACAGGGCATCGACACCGGGGAGCTGTTTTTT; j_gene: TRBJ2-2; abundance: few; d_gene: TRBD1; v_gene: TRBV29-1
CDR3aa: CASSLGWQPQHF; CDR3nt: TGTGCCAGCAGTTTGGGTTGGCAGCCCCAGCATTTT; j_gene: TRBJ1-5; abundance: NA; d_gene: NA; v_gene: TRBV28
CDR3aa: CASSEGLNSPLHF; CDR3nt: TGTGCCAGCAGTGAGGGACTAAATTCACCCCTCCACTTT; j_gene: TRBJ1-6; abundance: few; d_gene: NA; v_gene: TRBV25-1
CDR3aa: CASSLSGDTDTQYF; CDR3nt: TGCGCCAGCAGCTTGTCCGGGGACACAGATACGCAGTATTTT; j_gene: TRBJ2-3; abundance: few; d_gene: NA; v_gene: TRBV5-1
CDR3aa: CASSQVRYEQYF; CDR3nt: TGTGCCAGCAGCCAAGTAAGGTACGAGCAGTACTTC; j_gene: TRBJ2-7; abundance: many; d_gene: NA; v_gene: TRBV14
CDR3aa: CASSLGSEETQYF; CDR3nt: TGCGCCAGCAGCTTGGGGTCGGAAGAGACCCAGTACTTC; j_gene: TRBJ2-5; abundance: few; d_gene: NA; v_gene: TRBV5-1
CDR3aa: CASSLAGRETQYF; CDR3nt: TGTGCCAGCAGCTTAGCAGGTCGGGAGACCCAGTACTTC; j_gene: TRBJ2-5; abundance: NA; d_gene: NA; v_gene: TRBV7-2
CDR3aa: CSVELAGGSHGESYF; CDR3nt: TGCAGCGTTGAACTCGCCGGGGGATCTCATGGGGAGTCGTACTTC; j_gene: TRBJ2-7; abundance: medium-sized; d_gene: NA; v_gene: TRBV29-1
CDR3aa: CASSQEGRAGGPQHF; CDR3nt: TGTGCCAGCTCCCAGGAGGGGAGGGCTGGAGGGCCCCAGCATTTT; j_gene: TRBJ1-5; abundance: NA; d_gene: NA; v_gene: TRBV18
CDR3aa: CASSDRDFNQPQHF; CDR3nt: TGTGCCAGCTCAGACAGAGACTTCAATCAGCCCCAGCATTTT; j_gene: TRBJ1-5; abundance: many; d_gene: NA; v_gene: TRBV18
CDR3aa: CATSDPGSVGEQYF; CDR3nt: TGTGCCACCAGTGACCCAGGGTCAGTCGGCGAGCAGTACTTC; j_gene: TRBJ2-7; abundance: many; d_gene: NA; v_gene: TRBV24-1
CDR3aa: CASSEAGPGTYEQYF; CDR3nt: TGTGCCAGCAGTGAAGCGGGCCCAGGCACCTACGAGCAGTACTTC; j_gene: TRBJ2-7; abundance: few; d_gene: NA; v_gene: TRBV6-1
CDR3aa: CASSLYPNQPQHF; CDR3nt: TGTGCCAGCAGCTTATACCCCAATCAGCCCCAGCATTTT; j_gene: TRBJ1-5; abundance: many; d_gene: NA; v_gene: TRBV11-2
CDR3aa: CASSADRSPDGYTF; CDR3nt: TGTGCCAGCAGCGCAGACAGGTCCCCGGATGGCTACACCTTC; j_gene: TRBJ1-2; abundance: many; d_gene: NA; v_gene: TRBV7-9
CDR3aa: CASSAKSGTGSNQPQHF; CDR3nt: TGTGCCAGCAGTGCTAAGTCCGGGACAGGGAGCAATCAGCCCCAGCATTTT; j_gene: TRBJ1-5; abundance: NA; d_gene: TRBD1; v_gene: TRBV25-1
CDR3aa: CASSHIRDRALSSYNEQFF; CDR3nt: TGTGCCAGCAGCCATATAAGGGACAGGGCACTGAGCTCCTACAATGAGCAGTTCTTC; j_gene: TRBJ2-1; abundance: NA; d_gene: TRBD1; v_gene: TRBV11-2
CDR3aa: CASSLRGQGEQFF; CDR3nt: TGTGCCAGCAGTTTAAGGGGACAGGGGGAGCAGTTCTTC; j_gene: TRBJ2-1; abundance: many; d_gene: TRBD1; v_gene: TRBV12-3/TRBV12-4
CDR3aa: CASSPDRGLSPLHF; CDR3nt: TGTGCCAGCAGTCCGGACAGGGGGCTTTCACCCCTCCACTTT; j_gene: TRBJ1-6; abundance: NA; d_gene: TRBD1; v_gene: TRBV7-9
CDR3aa: CASSRGGQGNQPQHF; CDR3nt: TGTGCCAGCTCACGAGGGGGACAGGGCAATCAGCCCCAGCATTTT; j_gene: TRBJ1-5; abundance: NA; d_gene: TRBD1; v_gene: TRBV18
CDR3aa: CASSGPTGQVYEQYF; CDR3nt: TGTGCCAGCAGCGGTCCGACAGGGCAGGTGTACGAGCAGTACTTC; j_gene: TRBJ2-7; abundance: many; d_gene: TRBD1; v_gene: TRBV12-3/TRBV12-4
CDR3aa: CASSEGIAGPYEQYF; CDR3nt: TGCGCCAGCAGTGAGGGAATAGCGGGGCCCTACGAGCAGTACTTC; j_gene: TRBJ2-7; abundance: few; d_gene: TRBD2; v_gene: TRBV10-2
CDR3aa: CASSLEGQWEAFF; CDR3nt: TGTGCCAGCAGTTTAGAGGGCCAGTGGGAAGCTTTCTTT; j_gene: TRBJ1-1; abundance: few; d_gene: NA; v_gene: TRBV12-3/TRBV12-4
CDR3aa: CATKTGALEAFF; CDR3nt: TGTGCCACCAAGACAGGAGCTCTTGAAGCTTTCTTT; j_gene: TRBJ1-1; abundance: NA; d_gene: NA; v_gene: TRBV27
CDR3aa: CASSPPYSPLHF; CDR3nt: TGTGCCAGCAGCCCCCCCTATTCACCCCTCCACTTT; j_gene: TRBJ1-6; abundance: NA; d_gene: NA; v_gene: TRBV7-6
CDR3aa: CASSRLVAFRNNEQFF; CDR3nt: TGCGCCAGCAGCCGCCTAGTCGCTTTTCGGAACAATGAGCAGTTCTTC; j_gene: TRBJ2-1; abundance: NA; d_gene: NA; v_gene: TRBV4-1
CDR3aa: CASRQGADTQYF; CDR3nt: TGTGCCTCACGACAGGGGGCAGATACGCAGTATTTT; j_gene: TRBJ2-3; abundance: many; d_gene: TRBD1; v_gene: TRBV27
CDR3aa: CASRGSTRGVFDEQYF; CDR3nt: TGTGCCAGTCGGGGCTCCACCAGGGGGGTTTTCGACGAGCAGTACTTC; j_gene: TRBJ2-7; abundance: many; d_gene: NA; v_gene: TRBV28
CDR3aa: CASRTGTAVGGSPLHF; CDR3nt: TGTGCCAGCAGAACCGGGACCGCGGTGGGAGGCTCACCCCTCCACTTT; j_gene: TRBJ1-6; abundance: NA; d_gene: NA; v_gene: TRBV2
CDR3aa: CSARAGGSSDTQYF; CDR3nt: TGCAGTGCTCGCGCCGGTGGCTCCTCCGATACGCAGTATTTT; j_gene: TRBJ2-3; abundance: many; d_gene: NA; v_gene: TRBV20-1
CDR3aa: CASSPPGRETEAFF; CDR3nt: TGTGCCAGCAGCCCACCGGGCAGGGAAACTGAAGCTTTCTTT; j_gene: TRBJ1-1; abundance: NA; d_gene: NA; v_gene: TRBV12-3/TRBV12-4
CDR3aa: CATSDVGASGAYNEQFF; CDR3nt: TGTGCCACCAGTGATGTCGGGGCTAGCGGGGCCTACAATGAGCAGTTCTTC; j_gene: TRBJ2-1; abundance: many; d_gene: TRBD2; v_gene: TRBV24-1
CDR3aa: CASSQGRGGRAPYEQYF; CDR3nt: TGTGCCAGCAGCCAAGGTCGCGGCGGGAGGGCTCCCTACGAGCAGTACTTC; j_gene: TRBJ2-7; abundance: many; d_gene: TRBD2; v_gene: TRBV3-1
CDR3aa: CSVVMNRANYEQYF; CDR3nt: TGCAGCGTTGTGATGAACAGGGCTAACTACGAGCAGTACTTC; j_gene: TRBJ2-7; abundance: NA; d_gene: NA; v_gene: TRBV29-1
CDR3aa: CASSQSARNQPQHF; CDR3nt: TGTGCCAGCAGTCAGTCAGCCCGCAATCAGCCCCAGCATTTT; j_gene: TRBJ1-5; abundance: many; d_gene: NA; v_gene: TRBV28
CDR3aa: CASSLTGPQMGEQYF; CDR3nt: TGTGCCAGCAGCCTGACAGGGCCCCAAATGGGGGAGCAGTACTTC; j_gene: TRBJ2-7; abundance: few; d_gene: TRBD1; v_gene: TRBV6-5
CDR3aa: CASSGGTGLRSQPQHF; CDR3nt: TGTGCCAGTAGTGGTGGGACAGGGTTAAGATCCCAGCCCCAGCATTTT; j_gene: TRBJ1-5; abundance: many; d_gene: TRBD1; v_gene: TRBV19
CDR3aa: CSARIQGRDTEAFF; CDR3nt: TGCAGTGCTAGGATCCAGGGGCGAGACACTGAAGCTTTCTTT; j_gene: TRBJ1-1; abundance: NA; d_gene: NA; v_gene: TRBV20-1
CDR3aa: CSARQGHAYNSPLHF; CDR3nt: TGCAGTGCTCGACAGGGTCACGCCTATAATTCACCCCTCCACTTT; j_gene: TRBJ1-6; abundance: NA; d_gene: TRBD1; v_gene: TRBV20-1
CDR3aa: CSAQRGQSKQYF; CDR3nt: TGCAGTGCCCAACGCGGACAGAGTAAGCAGTATTTT; j_gene: TRBJ2-3; abundance: few; d_gene: NA; v_gene: TRBV20-1
CDR3aa: CSVGGDRANEAFF; CDR3nt: TGCAGCGTTGGGGGTGACAGGGCTAACGAAGCTTTCTTT; j_gene: TRBJ1-1; abundance: few; d_gene: TRBD1; v_gene: TRBV29-1
CDR3aa: CASSLPSRGQPDGYTF; CDR3nt: TGTGCCAGCAGCTTACCGAGTCGGGGGCAACCTGACGGCTACACCTTC; j_gene: TRBJ1-2; abundance: few; d_gene: NA; v_gene: TRBV7-2
CDR3aa: CASSSSSYEQYF; CDR3nt: TGTGCCAGCAGTAGTAGCTCCTACGAGCAGTACTTC; j_gene: TRBJ2-7; abundance: NA; d_gene: NA; v_gene: TRBV28
CDR3aa: CASSKTGSVSPLHF; CDR3nt: TGTGCCAGCAGTAAAACAGGATCAGTTTCACCCCTCCACTTT; j_gene: TRBJ1-6; abundance: NA; d_gene: NA; v_gene: TRBV2
CDR3aa: CASSPRGGTGKTGELFF; CDR3nt: TGTGCCAGCAGCCCCCGGGGAGGGACGGGGAAGACCGGGGAGCTGTTTTTT; j_gene: TRBJ2-2; abundance: many; d_gene: TRBD2; v_gene: TRBV7-8
CDR3aa: CASSTEGLFRYGYTF; CDR3nt: TGTGCCAGCAGTACGGAGGGTCTATTCCGCTATGGCTACACCTTC; j_gene: TRBJ1-2; abundance: NA; d_gene: NA; v_gene: TRBV28